This entry lists 27 T cell receptor beta chains sequenced from one sample in a study of blood T cell repertoires in COVID-19 (dated by TCRdb to 2019 to 2021). Library preparation employed the immunoSEQ multiplex PCR assay. Drawn from immuneACCESS, this table holds only the in-frame rearrangements with V and J called that TCRdb kept. Clones are partly lost; checked studies trace under half to an unresolved V gene and leave the rest unexplained. Counted in this sample were about 250,000 clones; 85% to 90% of them appeared once. Of the sample, over 2% is held by the ten largest clones. Material for sequencing was PBMCs or T cells enriched from blood (not recorded which). These TCRs come from a woman aged 18-29 years who had recovered from COVID-19.

This clone has only one observation. The chain combines TRBV12-3 or TRBV12-4 with TRBJ1-1; D might be TRBD1 (5 bases). This CDR3 spans 13 amino acids. V lost 5 bases and J lost 8, with 15 bases in between. The CDR3 here is CASSINPAGEAFF. The CDR3 coding sequence is TGTGCCAGCAGTATAAACCCCGCAGGGGAAGCTTTCTTT.

The rearrangement uses TRBV20-1 and TRBJ1-1, with no clear D. Germline CDR1 and CDR2: DFQATT and SNEGSKA (reference sequence). The CDR3 covers 10 residues. Trimming removed 4 bases at V and 4 bases at J, with 4 bases between. The DNA of the CDR3 is TGCAGTGCTACCCTCACTGAAGCTTTCTTT. Translated, it gives CSATLTEAFF.

The chain links TRBV10-2 to TRBJ1-1, with D possibly being TRBD1 (5 bases). The germline CDR1 and CDR2 sequences are WSHSY and SAAADI. V was shortened by 6 bases and J by 3 bases, with 14 bases between the two germline ends. The CDR3 has 14 residues. The CDR3 loop is CASRLGDSYTEAFF. CDR3 coding DNA: TGCGCCAGCAGATTAGGGGATTCTTACACTGAAGCTTTCTTT.

In its sample, this clone was seen a few times. The junction departs from germline at one end; a sequencing error may be responsible. The chain has TRBV7-7 and TRBJ2-5; TRBD1 matches 8 bases. CDR3 length: 13 amino acids. In germline, CDR1 is SSHAT, CDR2 FNYEAQ (reference sequence). The CDR3 sequence is CASSPDRAGTQYF. The DNA for the CDR3 is TGTGCTAGCAGCCCGGACAGGGCGGGGACCCAGTACTTC.

The rearrangement links TRBV7-3 to TRBJ2-1; TRBD2 matches 13 bases. The CDR3 covers 16 residues. Germline V gives CDR1 SGHTA, CDR2 FQGTGA. The trim removed 5 bases at V and 9 bases at J, leaving 10 bases unmatched. In DNA form, the CDR3 reads TGTGCCAGCAGCCCTCGACCGGGACTAGCGGGGCTTGAGCAGTTCTTC. It yields the protein CASSPRPGLAGLEQFF. Combining the CDR3 with reference TRBV7-3 and TRBJ2-1 gives the whole variable domain GAGVSQTPSNKVTEKGKYVELRCDPISGHTALYWYRQSLGQGPEFLIYFQGTGAADDSGLPNDRFFAVRPEGSVSTLKIQRTERGDSAVYLCASSPRPGLAGLEQFFGPGTRLTVL.

This clone was detected only once. This chain connects TRBV7-9 to TRBJ2-1; 7 positions match TRBD2. The junction had 20 bases not matched to a gene; V was cut back by 7 bases and J by 14 bases. CDR1 is SEHNR and CDR2 is FQNEAQ in the germline V gene (reference sequence). The CDR3 extends over 15 amino acids. CDR3 sequence: CASTWEGTDRGFEFF. In DNA, the CDR3 is TGTGCCAGCACCTGGGAGGGGACGGATCGAGGGTTTGAGTTCTTC.

The chain joins TRBV11-2 to TRBJ2-3, with D possibly TRBD2 on 7 matching bases. V shed 0 bases and J shed 5 bases, with 21 bases lying between them. This CDR3 spans 18 amino acids. The germline V gene has CDR1 SGHAT and CDR2 FQNNGV. The CDR3 DNA reads as TGTGCCAGCAGCTTAGAGGGGGCTAGCGGCGCCTCACGAGATACGCAGTATTTT. It translates to CASSLEGASGASRDTQYF. The full variable domain, in which reference TRBV11-2 and TRBJ2-3 provide the parts outside the CDR3, is EAGVAQSPRYKIIEKRQSVAFWCNPISGHATLYWYQQILGQGPKLLIQFQNNGVVDDSQLPKDRFSAERLKGVDSTLKIQPAKLEDSAVYLCASSLEGASGASRDTQYFGPGTRLTVL.

V usage is TRBV7-2 and J usage is TRBJ2-7; D is perhaps TRBD1 (6 bases). Trimming pared 4 bases from V and 1 base from J, leaving 11 bases between. Looked up from germline, CDR1 is SGHTA and CDR2 is FQGNSA. This CDR3 comprises 14 residues. The CDR3 loop is CASSSRGGSYEQYF. In DNA form, the CDR3 reads TGTGCCAGCAGCTCGCGAGGGGGTTCCTACGAGCAGTACTTC.

This clone was observed a few times. The chain employs TRBV10-3 and TRBJ1-2; no clear D. The germline V and J ends were trimmed by 6 bases and 4 bases, with 15 bases remaining between them. From germline, CDR1 is ENHRY and CDR2 SYGVKD. This CDR3 is 14 amino acids long. The CDR3 coding sequence is TGTGCCATCAGCCTCTCCTATCTGTCCTATGGCTACACCTTC. Residues: CAISLSYLSYGYTF.

V is TRBV5-8 and J is TRBJ1-2, with 11 bases fitting TRBD1. V trimming: 4 bases; J trimming: 2 bases; junction bases outside the gene matches: 4. The CDR3 runs to 15 residues. Germline lookup yields CDR1 SGHTS and CDR2 YDEGEE. The CDR3 is CASSGRTGGNYGYTF. In nucleotides, the CDR3 is TGTGCCAGCAGCGGAAGGACAGGGGGCAACTATGGCTACACCTTC.

V gene TRBV19 combines with J gene TRBJ2-1; TRBD2 agrees at 10 bases. The germline CDR1 and CDR2 sequences are LNHDA and SQIVND (reference sequence). J was trimmed by 7 bases and V by 1 base; bases with no gene match: 7. The CDR3 totals 16 residues. In DNA, the CDR3 is TGTGCCAGTAGTATAGTCGGTAGCGGGGGGTGGAATGAGCAGTTCTTC. Amino acid sequence: CASSIVGSGGWNEQFF.

V and J are TRBV19 and TRBJ1-2; D not resolved. This CDR3 comprises 13 residues. Trimming pared 0 bases from V and 8 bases from J, leaving 10 bases between. CDR1 LNHDA and CDR2 SQIVND come from the germline V gene (reference sequence). The CDR3 spells CASSIDREKGYTF. CDR3 in DNA: TGTGCCAGTAGTATAGATCGGGAAAAGGGCTACACCTTC.

This rearrangement joins TRBV4-1 to TRBJ1-2, with 7 nucleotides matching TRBD1. Unmatched junction bases numbered 3, after V lost 1 base and J lost 4 bases. The CDR3 covers 14 residues. The germline CDR1 and CDR2 sequences are MGHRA and YSYEKL. DNA for the CDR3: TGCGCCAGCAGCCAAGTGGGGACAGCCTATGGCTACACCTTC. As protein: CASSQVGTAYGYTF.

The table lists this clone with a count of one. This chain joins TRBV11-2 and TRBJ1-3; 10 positions match TRBD1. Germline V gene sequence: CDR1 SGHAT, CDR2 FQNNGV. J lost 2 bases, V lost 7 bases, and 8 bases had no gene match. This CDR3 is built from 16 residues. DNA for the CDR3: TGTGCCAGCACTTACGGGACAGGGGTAACTGGAAACACCATATATTTT. It translates to CASTYGTGVTGNTIYF.

The chain combines TRBV19 with TRBJ1-5; 10 bases fit TRBD1. From germline, CDR1 is LNHDA and CDR2 SQIVND (reference sequence). This CDR3 contains 16 residues. J lost 4 bases, V lost 8 bases, and 11 bases had no gene match. CDR3 sequence (DNA): TGTGCCAGTTTAAACCCGGACAGGGGGTCTAATCAGCCCCAGCATTTT. Its translation: CASLNPDRGSNQPQHF.

V usage is TRBV28 and J usage is TRBJ2-2, with D possibly being TRBD2 (6 bases). Between the trimmed V and J ends, which lost 10 bases and 5 bases, there was a span of 8 bases. The CDR3 is made up of 11 amino acids. Germline CDR1 is MDHEN and CDR2 is SYDVKM. In DNA form, the CDR3 reads TGTGCCATCGCGGGGACCGGGGAGCTGTTTTTT. It is translated as CAIAGTGELFF. The entire variable domain, with the rest obtained from reference TRBV28 and TRBJ2-2, is as follows: DVKVTQSSRYLVKRTGEKVFLECVQDMDHENMFWYRQDPGLGLRLIYFSYDVKMKEKGDIPEGYSVSREKKERFSLILESASTNQTSMYLCAIAGTGELFFGEGSRLTVL.

This rearrangement joins TRBV19 to TRBJ2-1; D is perhaps TRBD2 (7 bases). The CDR3 loop spans 16 amino acids. V lost 8 bases, J lost 4 bases, and 21 bases lay in between. Germline CDR1 is LNHDA and CDR2 is SQIVND (reference sequence). The CDR3, as DNA: TGTGCCAGTCAATGGGCGGCGGGGGCTTCATACAATGAGCAGTTCTTC. It encodes CASQWAAGASYNEQFF.

V and J are TRBV19 and TRBJ1-5, with D unresolved. The V and J ends lost 10 bases and 2 bases respectively, with 18 bases between them. CDR3 length: 15 amino acids. Germline-derived CDR1 and CDR2 are LNHDA and SQIVND (reference sequence). The CDR3 bases are TGTGCCACGCATAAGGGAGCCGCGGGCAATCAGCCCCAGCATTTT. It is translated as CATHKGAAGNQPQHF.

J is TRBJ2-7 and V is TRBV5-1; D is perhaps TRBD1 (5 bases). Germline CDR1 is SGHRS and CDR2 is YFSETQ. V was pared by 3 bases and J by 3 bases, with 10 bases between. The length of the CDR3 is 13 residues. The CDR3 spells CASSYRGIYEQYF. CDR3 nucleotides: TGCGCCAGCAGCTATAGGGGAATCTACGAGCAGTACTTC.

This chain links TRBV5-4 with TRBJ1-4; tentatively, D is TRBD1 (6 bases). CDR3 length equals 12 residues. Germline V lookup: CDR1 SGHNT, CDR2 YYREEE (reference sequence). V lost 3 bases to trimming and J lost 6 bases, with 6 bases between them. This CDR3 reads CASSSGDEKLFF. DNA of the CDR3: TGTGCCAGCAGCTCAGGGGATGAAAAACTGTTTTTT.

Regarding this clone: Other DNA sequences in this specimen translate into the identical CDR3. The chain carries TRBV5-1 and TRBJ1-5; 9 bases are shared with TRBD1. Germline CDR1 and CDR2: SGHRS and YFSETQ. The CDR3 sequence is 14 residues long. The V segment lost 4 bases and the J segment 5 bases; nucleotides outside the gene matches: 4. CDR3 amino acids: CASSPGQGDQPQHF. The CDR3, as DNA: TGCGCCAGCAGCCCGGGACAGGGCGATCAGCCCCAGCATTTT.

The V gene is TRBV12-3 or TRBV12-4, the J gene TRBJ2-7, with 9 bases matching TRBD2. This CDR3 is built from 12 residues. V was clipped by 3 bases and J by 7 bases; unmatched bases: 1. DNA for the CDR3: TGTGCCAGCAGTTTGAGCGGGAGGGAGCAGTACTTC. Protein: CASSLSGREQYF.

The CDR3 is CASAVGTGELFF. Written as DNA, the CDR3 is TGTGCCAGCGCCGTCGGCACCGGGGAGCTGTTTTTT. The rearrangement links TRBV2 to TRBJ2-2; D unclear. The V end lost 8 bases, the J end lost 4 bases, and 8 bases lay between the germline ends. Germline V gene lookup returns CDR1 SNHLY and CDR2 FYNNEI. This CDR3 comprises 12 residues.

The CDR3 protein is CASSLFSLAFYGGNTEAFF. CDR3 sequence (DNA): TGTGCCAGCAGCTTATTTTCCTTGGCTTTCTACGGCGGTAACACTGAAGCTTTCTTT. This chain connects TRBV11-2 to TRBJ1-1; D is unclear. From germline, CDR1 is SGHAT and CDR2 FQNNGV. The CDR3 has 19 amino acids. Trimming took 2 bases from V and 2 from J, leaving 24 bases between them. Variable domain in full (rest from reference TRBV11-2 and TRBJ1-1): EAGVAQSPRYKIIEKRQSVAFWCNPISGHATLYWYQQILGQGPKLLIQFQNNGVVDDSQLPKDRFSAERLKGVDSTLKIQPAKLEDSAVYLCASSLFSLAFYGGNTEAFFGQGTRLTVV.

The J gene is TRBJ2-3, the V gene TRBV10-3; 7 bases line up with TRBD2. The trim removed 9 bases at V and 2 bases at J, leaving 8 bases unmatched. Germline V gene sequence: CDR1 ENHRY, CDR2 SYGVKD. The CDR3 has 14 residues. CDR3 nucleotide sequence: TGTGCCATTCAGCGGGGTGAGATCACAGATACGCAGTATTTT. Translation gives CAIQRGEITDTQYF.

V usage is TRBV19 and J usage is TRBJ1-5; no clear D. Per germline, CDR1 LNHDA and CDR2 SQIVND (reference sequence). The CDR3 is 14 residues long. V lost 1 base and J 2 bases, leaving 6 bases between the germline ends. This CDR3 is CASSIVPGNQPQHF. The DNA for the CDR3 is TGTGCCAGTAGTATAGTCCCAGGCAATCAGCCCCAGCATTTT.

This chain uses TRBV6-5 with TRBJ1-1, with D unresolved. V lost 7 bases and J 1 base, leaving 10 bases between the germline ends. The CDR3 has 13 amino acids. Germline assignment: CDR1 MNHEY and CDR2 SVGAGI. The CDR3 loop reads CASTLSGNTEAFF. CDR3 DNA: TGTGCCAGCACCCTAAGCGGGAACACTGAAGCTTTCTTT.